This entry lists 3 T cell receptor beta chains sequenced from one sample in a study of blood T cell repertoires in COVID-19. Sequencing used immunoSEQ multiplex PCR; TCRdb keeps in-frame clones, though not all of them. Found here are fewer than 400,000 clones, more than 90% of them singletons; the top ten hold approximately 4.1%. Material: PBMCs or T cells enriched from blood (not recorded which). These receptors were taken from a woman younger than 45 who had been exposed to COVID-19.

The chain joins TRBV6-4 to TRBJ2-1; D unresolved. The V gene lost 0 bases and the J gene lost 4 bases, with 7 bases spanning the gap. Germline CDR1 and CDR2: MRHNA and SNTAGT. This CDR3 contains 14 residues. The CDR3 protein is CASSDSITYNEQFF. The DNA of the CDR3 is TGTGCCAGCAGTGACTCGATAACATACAATGAGCAGTTCTTC.

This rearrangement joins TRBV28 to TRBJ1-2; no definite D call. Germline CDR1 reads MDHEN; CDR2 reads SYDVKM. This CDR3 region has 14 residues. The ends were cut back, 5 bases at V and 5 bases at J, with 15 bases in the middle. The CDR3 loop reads CASSRPTGSYGYTF. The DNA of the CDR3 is TGTGCCAGCAGTCGGCCGACGGGGTCGTATGGCTACACCTTC.

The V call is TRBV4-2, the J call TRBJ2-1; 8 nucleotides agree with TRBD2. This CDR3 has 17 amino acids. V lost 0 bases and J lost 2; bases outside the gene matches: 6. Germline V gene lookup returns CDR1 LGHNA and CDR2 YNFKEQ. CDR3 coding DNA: TGTGCCAGCAGCCAAGAGGGTAGCGGGGAAGCCTACAATGAGCAGTTCTTC. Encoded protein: CASSQEGSGEAYNEQFF.